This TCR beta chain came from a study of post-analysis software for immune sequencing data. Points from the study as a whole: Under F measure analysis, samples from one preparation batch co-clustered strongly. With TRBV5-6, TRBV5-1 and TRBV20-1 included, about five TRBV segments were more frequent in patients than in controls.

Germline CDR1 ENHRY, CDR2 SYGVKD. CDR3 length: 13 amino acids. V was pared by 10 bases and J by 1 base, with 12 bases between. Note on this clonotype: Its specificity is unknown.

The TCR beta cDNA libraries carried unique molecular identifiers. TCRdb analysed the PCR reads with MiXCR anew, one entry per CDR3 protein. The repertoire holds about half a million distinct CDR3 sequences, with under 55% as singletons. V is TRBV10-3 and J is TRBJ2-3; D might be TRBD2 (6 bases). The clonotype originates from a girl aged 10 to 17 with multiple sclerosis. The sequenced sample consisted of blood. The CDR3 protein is CATRGSGTDTQYF. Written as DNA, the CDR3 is TGTGCCACCCGGGGGAGCGGCACAGATACGCAGTATTTT.